Detailed here is one T cell receptor (beta chain). The antigen remains undetermined. RNA transcripts yielded amplified TCR beta CDR3 regions. During a first-round RT-PCR of the TCR CDR3, the HTBI primer set was used. TCRdb passed the multiplex PCR reads through MiXCR, listing each CDR3 protein once. The sample yields around 500,000 distinct CDR3 sequences, 15% to 20% seen once. This sample stems from a study of T cells in Graves' hyperthyroidism and ophthalmopathy. Study results and caveats: A 13 V-J signature model discriminated ophthalmopathy versus stable hyperthyroidism.

The germline V gene has CDR1 LGHNA and CDR2 YSLEER. V shed 0 bases and J 2 bases; nucleotides not matched to a gene: 6. There are 19 residues in the CDR3. This TCR was recovered from a woman in her twenties or thirties with Graves' ophthalmopathy. Sequenced sample: blood. The rearrangement links TRBV4-3 to TRBJ2-2; TRBD2 aligns across 13 bases. The CDR3 region is CASSQDWTSGSPNTGELFF. The DNA for the CDR3 is TGCGCCAGCAGCCAAGATTGGACTAGCGGGAGCCCCAACACCGGGGAGCTGTTTTTT.